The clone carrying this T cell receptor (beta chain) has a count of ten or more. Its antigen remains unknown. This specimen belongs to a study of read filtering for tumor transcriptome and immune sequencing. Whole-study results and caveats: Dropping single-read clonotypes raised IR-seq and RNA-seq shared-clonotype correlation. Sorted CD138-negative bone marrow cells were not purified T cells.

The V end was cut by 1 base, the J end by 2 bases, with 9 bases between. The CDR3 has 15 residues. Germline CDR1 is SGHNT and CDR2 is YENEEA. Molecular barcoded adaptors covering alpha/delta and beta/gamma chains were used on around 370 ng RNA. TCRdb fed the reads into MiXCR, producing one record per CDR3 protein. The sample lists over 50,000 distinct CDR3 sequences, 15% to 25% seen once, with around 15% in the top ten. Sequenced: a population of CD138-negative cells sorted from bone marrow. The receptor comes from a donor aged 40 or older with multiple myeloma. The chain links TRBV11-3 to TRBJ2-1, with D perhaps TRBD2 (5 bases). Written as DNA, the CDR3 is TGTGCCAGCAGCTTAGTGACTACCCCCTACAATGAGCAGTTCTTC. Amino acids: CASSLVTTPYNEQFF. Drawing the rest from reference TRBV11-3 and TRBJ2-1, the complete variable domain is EAGVVQSPRYKIIEKKQPVAFWCNPISGHNTLYWYLQNLGQGPELLIRYENEEAVDDSQLPKDRFSAERLKGVDSTLKIQPAELGDSAVYLCASSLVTTPYNEQFFGPGTRLTVL.